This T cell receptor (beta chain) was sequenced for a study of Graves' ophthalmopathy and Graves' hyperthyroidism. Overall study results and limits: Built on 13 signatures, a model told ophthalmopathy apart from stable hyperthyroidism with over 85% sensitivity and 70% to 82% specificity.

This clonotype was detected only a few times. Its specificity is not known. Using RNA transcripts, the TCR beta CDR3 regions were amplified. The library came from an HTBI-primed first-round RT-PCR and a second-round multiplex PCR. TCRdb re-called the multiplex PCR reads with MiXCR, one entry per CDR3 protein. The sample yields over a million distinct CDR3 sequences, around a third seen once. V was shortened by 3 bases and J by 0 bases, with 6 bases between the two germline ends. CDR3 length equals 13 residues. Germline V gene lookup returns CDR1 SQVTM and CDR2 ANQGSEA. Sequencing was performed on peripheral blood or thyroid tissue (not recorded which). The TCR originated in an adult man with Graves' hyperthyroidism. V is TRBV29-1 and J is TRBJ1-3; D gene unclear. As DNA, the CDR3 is TGCAGCGTTGAGGTGGGCTCTGGAAACACCATATATTTT. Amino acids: CSVEVGSGNTIYF.